The clone carrying this T cell receptor beta chain came up many times. With 6 bases clipped from V and 3 bases from J, the junction kept 1 base outside the gene matches. The CDR3 loop spans 13 amino acids. It was genomic DNA that served as the template for profiling TCR beta VDJ and CDR3. TCRdb independently ran MiXCR on the reads; one entry per CDR3 protein. This table has approximately 150,000 distinct CDR3 sequences, approximately 51% appearing once. These data originate in a study of CD8+CD57+ T cells in acquired aplastic anemia. By flow cytometry, patients selected for sequencing had shown an expansion of CD8+CD57+ cells.

The chain employs TRBV12-3 or TRBV12-4 and TRBJ1-2; 10 nucleotides line up with TRBD1. The origin of this receptor is a human donor with aplastic anemia. Sequencing was done on a sample of sorted CD4+, CD8+, or CD8+CD57+ T cells (not recorded which) from PBMCs. The CDR3 DNA reads TGTGCCAGCAGGACAGGGGGCGACTATGGCTACACCTTC. Its translation is CASRTGGDYGYTF.